This T cell receptor (beta chain) was captured in a study of blood T cell repertoires in COVID-19. About the study: The United States, Italy and Spain provided the acute and convalescent COVID-19 samples.

V lost 5 bases and J 4 bases, leaving 10 bases between the germline ends. This CDR3 contains 13 residues. CDR1 SGHTA and CDR2 FQGNSA come from the germline V gene. Per the authors' pipeline: Estimates of nucleated cell counts were drawn from the amplification of reference gene primers. Data came from immunoSEQ multiplex PCR; TCRdb stores just in-frame clones and leaves some out. From that table come the V and J calls and clone size; the DNA was used to work out D and trimming. The sample includes 160,000 or so clones, 75% to 85% seen only once; the top ten take 7% to 10%. The sequence came from a woman aged 60 to 75 with COVID-19, enrolled during active disease. The J gene is TRBJ2-3, the V gene TRBV7-2; D remains unclear. The sequenced sample was peripheral blood. The CDR3 loop reads CASSPHISDTQYF. The CDR3 nucleotides read TGTGCCAGCAGCCCCCACATATCAGATACGCAGTATTTT.